Each of the 2 T cell receptor beta chains below was sequenced from the same sample in a study of the immune and genomic landscape of osteosarcoma (dated by TCRdb to about 2020). The protocol used for the library was the immunoSEQ multiplex PCR assay. The immuneACCESS repertoire file appears here via TCRdb, limited to in-frame rearrangements. These files lack a portion of the clones; in checked studies, under half of the deficit traces to unresolved V genes, and the cause of the others is not known. The sample includes some 4,400 clones, with around two thirds observed a single time. The ten largest clonotypes hold approximately 15% of the sample. Post-treatment primary, local recurrence and metastasis tumors from poor-prognosis patients were used as specimens. Material: osteosarcoma tumor tissue from the femur. These receptors all come from a human donor with osteosarcoma.

CDR3 nucleotide sequence: TGCGCCAGCAGCCAAGATTCTTTAGGTCCCAATAGCGGAAACACCATATATTTT. Encoded protein: CASSQDSLGPNSGNTIYF. J is TRBJ1-3 and V is TRBV4-1; D not resolved. CDR1 and CDR2 from the germline V gene are MGHRA and YSYEKL. The CDR3 covers 18 residues. Deletions cut 0 bases from V and 4 bases from J, with 19 bases between.

The J gene is TRBJ2-7, the V gene TRBV28; the D is unclear. CDR3 length: 13 amino acids. The germline CDR1 and CDR2 sequences are MDHEN and SYDVKM. V dropped 4 bases and J dropped 2 bases, with 9 bases sitting between them. This CDR3 reads CASSSDGTYEQYF. DNA of the CDR3: TGTGCCAGCAGTTCAGACGGTACCTACGAGCAGTACTTC.